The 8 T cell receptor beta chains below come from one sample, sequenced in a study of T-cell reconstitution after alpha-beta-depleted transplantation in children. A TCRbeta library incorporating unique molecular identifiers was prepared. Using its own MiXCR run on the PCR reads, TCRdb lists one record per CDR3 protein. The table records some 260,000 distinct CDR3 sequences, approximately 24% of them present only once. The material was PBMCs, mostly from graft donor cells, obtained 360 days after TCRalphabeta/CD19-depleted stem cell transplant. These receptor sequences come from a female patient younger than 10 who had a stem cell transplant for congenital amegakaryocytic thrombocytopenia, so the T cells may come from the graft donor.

The CDR3 sequence: CASSLAGPLFLSSTGELFF. CDR3 nucleotide sequence: TGCGCCAGCAGCTTGGCCGGACCCCTCTTTCTTTCGAGCACCGGGGAGCTGTTTTTT. V and J are TRBV5-1 and TRBJ2-2; D unclear. V lost 0 bases, J lost 4 bases, and 22 bases lay in between. Germline loops: CDR1 SGHRS, CDR2 YFSETQ. CDR3 length equals 19 residues.

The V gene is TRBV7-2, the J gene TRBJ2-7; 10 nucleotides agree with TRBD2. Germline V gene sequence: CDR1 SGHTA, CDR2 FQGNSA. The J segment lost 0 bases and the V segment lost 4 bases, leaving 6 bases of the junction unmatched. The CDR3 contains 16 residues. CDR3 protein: CASSWTSGPVSYEQYF. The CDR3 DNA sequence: TGTGCCAGCAGCTGGACTAGCGGACCCGTCTCCTACGAGCAGTACTTC.

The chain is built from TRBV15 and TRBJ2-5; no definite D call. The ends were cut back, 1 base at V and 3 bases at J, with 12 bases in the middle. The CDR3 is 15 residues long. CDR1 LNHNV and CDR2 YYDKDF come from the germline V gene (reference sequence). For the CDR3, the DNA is TGTGCCACCAGCAGAGTCATAGGGATCAAAGAGACCCAGTACTTC. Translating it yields CATSRVIGIKETQYF.

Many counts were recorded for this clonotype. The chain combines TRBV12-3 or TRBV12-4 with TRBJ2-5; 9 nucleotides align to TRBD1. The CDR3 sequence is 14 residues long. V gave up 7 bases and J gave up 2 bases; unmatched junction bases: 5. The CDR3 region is CASTGTGNQETQYF. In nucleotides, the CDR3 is TGTGCCAGCACCGGGACAGGGAATCAAGAGACCCAGTACTTC.

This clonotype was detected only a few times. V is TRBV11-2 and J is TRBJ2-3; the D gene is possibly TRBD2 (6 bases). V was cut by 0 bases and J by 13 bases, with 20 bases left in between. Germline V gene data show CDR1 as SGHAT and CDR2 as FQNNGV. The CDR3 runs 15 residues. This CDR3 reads CASSLDWGLTDEEYF. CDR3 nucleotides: TGTGCCAGCAGCTTAGATTGGGGACTGACGGATGAGGAGTATTTT.

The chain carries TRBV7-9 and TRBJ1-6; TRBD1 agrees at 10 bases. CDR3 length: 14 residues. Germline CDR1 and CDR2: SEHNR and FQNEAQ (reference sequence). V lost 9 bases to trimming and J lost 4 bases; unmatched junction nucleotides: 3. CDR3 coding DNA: TGTGCCAGTGGGACAGGGGCTTATAATTCACCCCTCCACTTT. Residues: CASGTGAYNSPLHF.

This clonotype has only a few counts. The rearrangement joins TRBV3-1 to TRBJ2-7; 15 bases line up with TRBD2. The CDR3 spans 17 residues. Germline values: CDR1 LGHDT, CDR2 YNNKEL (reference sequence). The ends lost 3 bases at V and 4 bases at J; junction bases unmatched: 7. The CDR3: CASSQSGTSGRQYEQYF. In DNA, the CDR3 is TGTGCCAGCAGCCAGTCCGGGACTAGCGGGAGGCAGTACGAGCAGTACTTC.

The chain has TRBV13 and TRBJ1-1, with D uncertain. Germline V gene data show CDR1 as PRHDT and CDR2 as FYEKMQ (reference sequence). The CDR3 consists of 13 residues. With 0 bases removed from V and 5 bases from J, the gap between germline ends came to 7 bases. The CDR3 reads CASSLGGKTEAFF. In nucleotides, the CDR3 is TGTGCCAGCAGCTTAGGGGGGAAGACTGAAGCTTTCTTT.